This T cell receptor (beta chain) was profiled in a study of CD8 T cells in ankylosing spondylitis. The study's findings and limits: Within ankylosing spondylitis blood, a TCR beta motif made up of several highly homologous variants appeared to be characteristic.

The CDR3 sequence is 16 residues long. Germline CDR1 and CDR2: LGHDT and YNNKEL (reference sequence). V dropped 4 bases and J dropped 7; count of bases not matched to a gene: 5. Making use of molecular barcodes, quantitative 5'-RACE generated TCR beta libraries. TCRdb analysed the 5' RACE reads with MiXCR anew, one entry per CDR3 protein. The top ten clones hold around 12% of a sample with 30,000 to 45,000 distinct CDR3 sequences, 4.5% to 6% of them seen once. This clonotype was seen repeatedly, ten times or more. Antigen specificity is unknown. This receptor was obtained from a male donor with ankylosing spondylitis or in good health (not recorded which). The J gene is TRBJ2-1, the V gene TRBV3-1; 15 nucleotides agree with TRBD2. The source material was blood, either unsorted or a sorted T cell fraction (not recorded which). In DNA form, the CDR3 reads TGTGCCAGCAGCCCTGGACTAGCGGGAGGGTGGAATGAGCAGTTCTTC. It specifies CASSPGLAGGWNEQFF.